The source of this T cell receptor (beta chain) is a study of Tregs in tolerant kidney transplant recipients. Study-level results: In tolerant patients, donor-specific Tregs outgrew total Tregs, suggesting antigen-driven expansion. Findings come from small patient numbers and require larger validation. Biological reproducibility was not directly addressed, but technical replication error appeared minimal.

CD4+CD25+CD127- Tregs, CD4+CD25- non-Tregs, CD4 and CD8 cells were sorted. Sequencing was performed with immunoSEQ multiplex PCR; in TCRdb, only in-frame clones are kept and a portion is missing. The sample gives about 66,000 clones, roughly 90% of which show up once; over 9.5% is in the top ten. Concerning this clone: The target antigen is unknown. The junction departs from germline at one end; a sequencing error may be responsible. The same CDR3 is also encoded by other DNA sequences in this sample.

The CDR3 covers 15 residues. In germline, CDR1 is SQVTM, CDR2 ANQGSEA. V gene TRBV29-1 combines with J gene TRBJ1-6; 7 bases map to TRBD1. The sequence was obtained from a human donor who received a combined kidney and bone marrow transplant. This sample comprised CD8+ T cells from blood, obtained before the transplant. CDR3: CSVRDRSSYNSPLHF. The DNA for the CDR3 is TGCAGCGTCCGGGACAGAAGCTCCTATAATTCCCCCCTCCACTTT.